Given below is one T cell receptor beta chain in context. This receptor's antigen is unknown. No base quality values were provided; no much bigger clone lies one nucleotide off. Using the deep immunoSEQ assay, multiplex PCR amplified TCR CDR3 regions from genomic DNA. Genomic DNA extracted from each cell subset was distributed evenly over all wells of several immunoSEQ 96-well plates, and each plate served as one replicate. For unsorted PBMC, each replicate PCR was loaded with approximately 300 ng genomic DNA, equivalent to 30,000 or so T cell genomes. Genomic DNA from unsorted PBMC was sequenced over ten immunoSEQ deep assay plates. The purified libraries were quantified using a Qubit 3.0 fluorometer, sized with a Bioanalyzer 2100, and then quantified again using the KAPA Library Quantification kit. Every immunoSEQ 96-well plate was sequenced on a dedicated single-read 150-cycle Illumina NextSeq 550 flow cell. Per the authors' processing: The immunoSEQ output contained only junctional sequences without quality scores, so filtering could not match that applied to full-length reads. Sequences were annotated with PyIR, a Python wrapper for IgBLAST v1.9, and V/J genes and CDR3 were assigned using IMGT germline references. Any read was removed if the V/J assignment was weak (E-value above 1e-6), the CDR3 was missing, or the read contained stop codons, out-of-frame junctions, or ambiguous translated residues. A V3J clonotype was defined by an identical inferred V gene, J gene, and CDR3 amino acid sequence. The percentage overlap between two repertoires was calculated by dividing the number of shared unique clonotypes by the size of the smaller repertoire. Richness of each repertoire was evaluated using RTK rarefaction, the Chao1 estimator, and Recon v2.1 estimates of unobserved clonotypes. Here the immuneACCESS table is served through TCRdb, limited to in-frame sequences with V and J called. Missing clones are a known gap in these copies; in checked studies unresolved V genes cover under half, and the rest lacks a known reason. V and J calls and clone size come straight from that table; D and trimming were deduced from the DNA. Present in this sample are 450,000 to 500,000 clones, over 65% of which were seen just once. The top ten clones comprise over 10% of the sample.

Healthy HIV-negative adults with no recently reported acute infections or vaccinations were included as donors. All donors were Caucasian adults living in Nashville, Tennessee, USA. In the unsorted samples, around 81 million PBMCs were counted, and genomic DNA was extracted using the QIAamp DNA Blood Mini kit. Blood was obtained by leukapheresis, after which PBMCs were separated by Ficoll-Histopaque density gradient centrifugation and cryopreserved in liquid nitrogen vapor phase. The data stem from a study of shared clonotypes between healthy human individuals (TCRdb year 2020). With respect to the entire study: The cohort included a few men and a couple of women between 18 and 49 years of age. The study deeply sequenced blood TCR repertoires of about five healthy adults to estimate repertoire size and the extent of clonotype sharing between individuals. To increase sequencing depth and limit assay-specific biases, different laboratories used diverse techniques to prepare libraries and sequence TCR repertoires. Between about 0.9 and 10 billion PBMCs per donor were obtained by leukapheresis. Study-level results and caveats: The small number of donors limited the genetic and exposure-history diversity represented. Pairwise subsampling led to the expectation that sequencing depth would affect the degree of clonotype sharing among donors. Sampling was limited to blood, and TCR repertoires in tissue likely differ from TCR repertoires in blood.

The germline V gene encodes CDR1 SGHNT and CDR2 YYREEE (reference sequence). Trimming removed 6 bases from V and 1 base from J, leaving 10 bases between the germline ends. Measured from the cysteine to the phenylalanine, the CDR3 is 13 residues long. This entry keeps only the CDR3 DNA: 39 bases, framed from base 1. The sequenced material came from PBMCs. The sequence joins TRBV5-4 to TRBJ1-1; no D gene call is confident. This TCR was recovered from a woman in her thirties or forties in good health. Some clones in this sample may be carry-over from other donors' samples. At the DNA level, the sequence is TGTGCCAGCACCTTTGCAGAGAACACTGAAGCTTTCTTT. Translated, it reads CASTFAENTEAFF.